The clone carrying this T cell receptor (beta chain) was observed at least ten times. Antigen specificity is unknown. Germline CDR1 and CDR2: DFQATT and SNEGSKA (reference sequence). V lost 4 bases and J lost 0, with 13 bases in between. The CDR3 sequence is 14 residues long. The record originates from a study of neurological immune-mediated disorders. Study background: The approximately 35 patients with multiple sclerosis comprised around 30 relapsing-remitting cases and 3 secondary progressive cases.

Study-level results: The repertoires of 18 of 34 multiple sclerosis patients fell into one related-CDR3 cluster (a possible signature) under phylogenetic grouping.

A 10-nucleotide random UMI tagged transcripts in template-switch 5'RACE cDNA synthesis. TCRdb reanalysed the 5' RACE reads using MiXCR and keeps one entry per CDR3 protein. The table includes under 70,000 distinct CDR3 sequences, roughly 3.1% detected once. The unsorted libraries had their origin in 2 million PBMCs stored at -80 C. Sequencing used PBMCs. The chain combines TRBV20-1 with TRBJ2-7; tentatively, D is TRBD1 (5 bases). The TCR originated in a woman aged 45-59 years with multiple sclerosis. The chain's CDR3 is CSATDTRSSYEQYF. The CDR3 coding sequence is TGCAGTGCTACGGACACCAGGAGCTCCTACGAGCAGTACTTC.